The rows below give T cell receptor beta chains drawn from one sample of a study of PD-L1 blockade in urothelial cancer. Measured with immunoSEQ multiplex PCR; TCRdb has only the in-frame clones, and not every one. The sample yields about 21,000 clones, about 90% seen once. Specimen: PBMCs, collected around atezolizumab (anti-PD-L1) treatment. The receptors come from a woman aged 60 to 75 with urothelial cancer. Each CDR3 is given with its conserved first and last residue. A D gene is named only where the DNA matches it firmly. Clone size is stated in some rows and not others, as once, few, many or a class when expanded.

size,J,D,V,DNA,CDR3
-,TRBJ2-7,-,TRBV7-8,TGTGCCAGCAGCTTAGGGCCAGGGAAGGCTATCTACGAGCAGTACTTC,CASSLGPGKAIYEQYF
once,TRBJ2-1,-,TRBV11-2,TGTGCCAGCAGCTTAGGAGGGTCGGTTGTCAATGAGCAGTTCTTC,CASSLGGSVVNEQFF
-,TRBJ2-5,TRBD2,TRBV28,TGTGCCAGCAGTACCGGACTAGCGGGAGGACAGACCCAGTACTTC,CASSTGLAGGQTQYF
-,TRBJ1-1,-,TRBV6-6,TGTGCCAGCAGGCCCCCTGGGGGGGGCACTGAAGCTTTCTTT,CASRPPGGGTEAFF
-,TRBJ1-1,-,TRBV28,TGTGCCAGCAGTTTGGTCGGGAAAAACACTGAAGCTTTCTTT,CASSLVGKNTEAFF
-,TRBJ1-1,TRBD1,TRBV7-2,TGTGCCAGCAGCTCCGACAGGGTGAACACTGAAGCTTTCTTT,CASSSDRVNTEAFF
-,TRBJ2-1,-,TRBV7-8,TGTGCCAGCAGCTTATTGGCGGGTGAGCAGTTCTTC,CASSLLAGEQFF
-,TRBJ2-7,-,TRBV27,TGTGCCAGCAGTTACCGGACTGAAAGTTACGAGCAGTACTTC,CASSYRTESYEQYF
-,TRBJ1-5,-,TRBV19,TGTGCCAGTAGTACCCCTCTCCGGTTTAGCAATCAGCCCCAGCATTTT,CASSTPLRFSNQPQHF
once,TRBJ2-5,TRBD2,TRBV27,TGTGCCAGCAAGAGTCTGACTAGCCCTGGAACCCAGTACTTC,CASKSLTSPGTQYF
-,TRBJ2-1,TRBD1,TRBV7-9,TGTGCCAGCAGCTTAGGACAGGGAAAGGATGAGCAGTTCTTC,CASSLGQGKDEQFF
-,TRBJ2-1,TRBD1,TRBV9,TGTGCCAGCAGCGTGATACCTTATTCATCCGGGACAGGATTTAGGAATGAGCAGTTCTTC,CASSVIPYSSGTGFRNEQFF
-,TRBJ2-7,TRBD1,TRBV29-1,TGCAGCGTTGAAGATTACGGGACAGGGGGCTGGGAGCAGTACTTC,CSVEDYGTGGWEQYF
-,TRBJ2-6,-,TRBV29-1,TGCAGCGTTGAAGATGGCTTTGATTCTGGGGCCAACGTCCTGACTTTC,CSVEDGFDSGANVLTF
-,TRBJ2-7,-,TRBV19,TGTGCCAGTAGTGGCAGTCTGGGGCGTGACGAGCAGTACTTC,CASSGSLGRDEQYF
-,TRBJ1-2,-,TRBV7-9,TGTGCCAGCAGCTTAAGGATACAGGTAGAGGATGGCTACACCTTC,CASSLRIQVEDGYTF
-,TRBJ2-2,TRBD1,TRBV11-1,TGTGCCAGCAGCTCGAGACAGGGTCCCGGGGAGCTGTTTTTT,CASSSRQGPGELFF
-,TRBJ2-6,-,TRBV7-2,TGTGCCAGCAGTCGGGTCGTATCTGGGGCCAACGTCCTGACTTTC,CASSRVVSGANVLTF
-,TRBJ2-4,TRBD2,TRBV6-6,TGTGCCAGCAGTTACCAACTAGCGGGAGCGTACTTC,CASSYQLAGAYF
-,TRBJ1-2,TRBD1,TRBV11-2,TGTGCCAGCAGCTCGATGGGACAGGGGGGCTATGGCTACACCTTC,CASSSMGQGGYGYTF
large,TRBJ2-5,TRBD1,TRBV6-5,TGTGCCAGCAGAAGGACAGGGGAAGAGACCCAGTACTTC,CASRRTGEETQYF
-,TRBJ1-2,TRBD1,TRBV5-1,TGCGCCAGCAGCTTACAGGGGGCGCAGGGCTACACCTTC,CASSLQGAQGYTF
large,TRBJ2-4,TRBD1,TRBV7-9,TGTGCCAGCAGCTTAGACGGGACAGGGGAAAACATTCAGTACTTC,CASSLDGTGENIQYF
-,TRBJ1-2,-,TRBV21-1,TGTGCCAGCAGCAAAGATCCCGGGTTGTCTGGCTACACCTTC,CASSKDPGLSGYTF
-,TRBJ2-7,TRBD2,TRBV7-8,TGTGCCAGCAGCTTAGAGGCCGGGGGGGTGACCGAGCAGTACTTC,CASSLEAGGVTEQYF
-,TRBJ2-5,-,TRBV5-1,TGCGCCAGCAGCTTGGGAGGGGGAGAGACCCAGTACTTC,CASSLGGGETQYF
-,TRBJ1-5,-,TRBV19,TGTGCCAGTAGTCCAGACTATAGCAATCAGCCCCAGCATTTT,CASSPDYSNQPQHF
-,TRBJ1-1,TRBD1,TRBV15,TGTGCCACCAGCAGACTACAGGGGGCAGCGGAAGCTTTCTTT,CATSRLQGAAEAFF
once,TRBJ1-1,-,TRBV7-9,TGTGCCTTACAGGAAGGATACACTGAAGCTTTCTTT,CALQEGYTEAFF
-,TRBJ1-5,-,TRBV4-1,TGCGCCAGCAGCCAATACAGGGATAGCAATCAGCCCCAGCATTTT,CASSQYRDSNQPQHF
-,TRBJ2-1,-,TRBV4-3,TGCGCCAGCAGCCAAGTAACTCGTAACAATGAGCAGTTCTTC,CASSQVTRNNEQFF
-,TRBJ2-7,TRBD2,TRBV5-5,TGTGCCAGCAGCTTGGCATCGGCGGGAGTCCCCTACGAGCAGTACTTC,CASSLASAGVPYEQYF
once,TRBJ1-1,TRBD1,TRBV7-9,TGTGCCAGCACCCAGGGGGCGAGGACTGAAGCTTTCTTT,CASTQGARTEAFF
-,TRBJ1-2,-,TRBV5-1,TGCGCCAGCAGCCCCAATCGAGGGACAAACTATGGCTACACCTTC,CASSPNRGTNYGYTF
-,TRBJ2-1,TRBD2,TRBV18,TGTGCCAGCTCACCATTGTTAGCGGGGAATGAGCAGTTCTTC,CASSPLLAGNEQFF
-,TRBJ2-3,-,TRBV9,TGTGCCAGCAGCGTAGCGGTTACTAGCACAGATACGCAGTATTTT,CASSVAVTSTDTQYF
once,TRBJ1-3,TRBD1,TRBV9,TGTGCCAGCAGCGCCCGGGACAGTAAAGGAAACACCATATATTTT,CASSARDSKGNTIYF
-,TRBJ2-1,-,TRBV19,TGTGCCAGTAGTATAGAGGGGCGGGAGCAGTTCTTC,CASSIEGREQFF
-,TRBJ1-2,-,TRBV7-2,TGTGCCAGCAGCCCCCGACCCGGGGATAACTATGGCTACACCTTC,CASSPRPGDNYGYTF
-,TRBJ2-7,-,TRBV2,TGTGCCAGCAGTGAATACAACTACGAGCAGTACTTC,CASSEYNYEQYF
-,TRBJ2-7,-,TRBV5-6,TGTGCCAGCAGCTTGACAGGACAAGTAGCCGAGCAGTACTTC,CASSLTGQVAEQYF
-,TRBJ2-1,-,TRBV5-1,TGCGCCAGCAGCCCTACAGGGTCCGATGAGCAGTTCTTC,CASSPTGSDEQFF
-,TRBJ1-4,-,TRBV4-2,TGTGCCAGCAGCCTCGGGGGGCCTAATGAAAAACTGTTTTTT,CASSLGGPNEKLFF
-,TRBJ2-7,TRBD1,TRBV27,TGTGCCAGCAGTCCCCCGGACAGGGGGACATACGAGCAGTACTTC,CASSPPDRGTYEQYF
-,TRBJ2-7,-,TRBV6-6,TGTGCCAGCAGTTACACCCAGACAGGTTCCTACGAGCAGTACTTC,CASSYTQTGSYEQYF
-,TRBJ2-7,TRBD2,TRBV28,TGTGCCAGCATGTCTAGCGGGACCTACGAGCAGTACTTC,CASMSSGTYEQYF
-,TRBJ2-7,TRBD1,TRBV11-1,TGTGCCAGCATGTGGGGGAGACAGGGGGCATACGAGCAGTACTTC,CASMWGRQGAYEQYF
once,TRBJ2-1,TRBD1,TRBV4-1,TGCGCCAGCAGCCAACTGGGGCAGGGGGCCGGGAATGAGCAGTTCTTC,CASSQLGQGAGNEQFF
-,TRBJ1-1,TRBD1,TRBV19,TGTGCCAGTAGTATCGGGACAGGCCTTATCTTTGAAGCTTTCTTT,CASSIGTGLIFEAFF
-,TRBJ2-7,TRBD2,TRBV6-7,TGTGCCAGCAGTGAAGTGGGGAGGGCCGTCTACGAGCAGTACTTC,CASSEVGRAVYEQYF
-,TRBJ1-4,-,TRBV28,TGTGCCAGCAGTTTATACAGGGTGCATGAAAAACTGTTTTTT,CASSLYRVHEKLFF
-,TRBJ2-3,-,TRBV7-2,TGTGCCAGCAGCTTTGGGTCCTCGAGGGGCACAGATACGCAGTATTTT,CASSFGSSRGTDTQYF
-,TRBJ2-5,-,TRBV2,TGTGCCAGCAATAGACAAGAGACCCAGTACTTC,CASNRQETQYF